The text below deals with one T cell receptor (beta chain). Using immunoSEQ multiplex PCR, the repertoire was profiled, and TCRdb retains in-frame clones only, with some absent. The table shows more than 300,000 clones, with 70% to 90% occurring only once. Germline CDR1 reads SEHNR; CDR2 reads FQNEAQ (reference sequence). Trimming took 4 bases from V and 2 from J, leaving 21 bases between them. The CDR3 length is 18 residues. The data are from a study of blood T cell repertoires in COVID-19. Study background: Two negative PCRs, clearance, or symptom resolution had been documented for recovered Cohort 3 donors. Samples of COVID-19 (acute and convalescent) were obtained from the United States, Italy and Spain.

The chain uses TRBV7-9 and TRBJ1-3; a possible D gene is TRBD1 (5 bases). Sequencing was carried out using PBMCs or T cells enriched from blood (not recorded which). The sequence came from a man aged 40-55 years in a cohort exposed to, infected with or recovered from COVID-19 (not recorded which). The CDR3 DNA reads TGTGCCAGCAGCTCCCCCCGGGACTCCGCAGTCGCTGGAAACACCATATATTTT. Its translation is CASSSPRDSAVAGNTIYF.